This entry concerns a single TCR beta chain. This entry is derived from a study of T cell changes during pregnancy in multiple sclerosis. The V and J ends lost 6 bases and 8 bases, in that order; junction bases with no gene match: 6. In germline, CDR1 is MDHEN, CDR2 SYDVKM. This CDR3 region has 13 residues. Some clones are missing from TCRdb's copy, which holds only in-frame ones; the method was immunoSEQ multiplex PCR. Altogether around 29,000 clones are present, about 89% being singletons, with the ten largest covering about 3.3%. This chain joins TRBV28 and TRBJ1-2; 10 nucleotides align to TRBD1. Sequenced here: CD4+ T cells from peripheral blood mononuclear cells, sampled in the first trimester of pregnancy. This clonotype originated in a female donor in good health, enrolled as a control in a pregnancy study. DNA of the CDR3: TGTGCCAGCAGAAAGGGACAGGGGTTCGGCTACACCTTC. It translates to CASRKGQGFGYTF.